The text below deals with one T cell receptor (beta chain). The protocol was immunoSEQ multiplex PCR, while the TCRdb copy is restricted to in-frame clones and leaves out a portion. The profile covers about 490,000 clones, with 65% to 80% appearing a single time and 9.5% to 15% taken by the ten largest. The data were taken from a study of shared clonotypes between healthy human individuals. Germline V gene lookup returns CDR1 LNHDA and CDR2 SQIVND (reference sequence). Trimming stripped 6 bases from V and 4 bases from J, with 17 bases between. There are 15 residues in the CDR3. The chain recombines TRBV19 with TRBJ2-3; D perhaps matches TRBD1 (5 bases). The sequence was collected from a woman aged 40 to 55 in good health. Some clones in this sample may be carry-over from other donors' samples. The specimen sequenced was PBMCs. The CDR3 region has the DNA TGTGCCAGTAGCCCCGGGCCTGGGGCCCCAGATACGCAGTATTTT. It is translated as CASSPGPGAPDTQYF.